This TCR beta chain was sequenced for a study of blood T cell repertoires in COVID-19. The overall study: Acute and convalescent COVID-19 samples came from the United States, Italy and Spain.

Trimming took off 3 bases at V and 2 bases at J, with 7 bases between the two ends. The CDR3 has 12 residues. Per germline, CDR1 SQVTM and CDR2 ANQGSEA. How the authors handled the data: Estimation of nucleated cell counts relied on the amplification of reference gene primers. The method was immunoSEQ multiplex PCR; TCRdb's version includes in-frame clones alone and lacks a portion of them. V and J calls and clone size are copied from that table; D and trimming were computed from the DNA. The table lists a few hundred thousand clones, 65% to 90% of them singletons. Sequencing used peripheral blood. This TCR derives from a human donor in a cohort sampled during active COVID-19. V usage is TRBV29-1 and J usage is TRBJ1-1; D is perhaps TRBD1 (5 bases). The CDR3 region is CSVDRENTEAFF. DNA for the CDR3: TGCAGCGTTGACAGGGAAAACACTGAAGCTTTCTTT.